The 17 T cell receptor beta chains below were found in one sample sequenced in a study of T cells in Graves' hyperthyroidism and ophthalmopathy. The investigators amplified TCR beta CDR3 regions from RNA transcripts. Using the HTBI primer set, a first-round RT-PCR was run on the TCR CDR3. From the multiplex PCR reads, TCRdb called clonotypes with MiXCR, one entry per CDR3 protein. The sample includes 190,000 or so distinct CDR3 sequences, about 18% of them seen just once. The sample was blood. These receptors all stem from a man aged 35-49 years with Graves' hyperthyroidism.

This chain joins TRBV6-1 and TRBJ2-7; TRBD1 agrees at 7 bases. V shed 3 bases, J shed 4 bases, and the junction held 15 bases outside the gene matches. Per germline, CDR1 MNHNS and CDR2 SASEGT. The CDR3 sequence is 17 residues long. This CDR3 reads CASSDSRGNFGFYEQYF. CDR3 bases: TGTGCCAGCAGTGACAGCAGGGGGAATTTCGGATTTTACGAGCAGTACTTC.

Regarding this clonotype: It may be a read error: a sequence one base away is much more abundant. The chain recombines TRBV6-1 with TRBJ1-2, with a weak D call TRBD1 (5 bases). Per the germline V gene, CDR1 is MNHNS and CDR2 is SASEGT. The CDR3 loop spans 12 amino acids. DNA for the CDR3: TGTGCCAGCATGGGACGGAGCTATGACTACACCTTC. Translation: CASMGRSYDYTF.

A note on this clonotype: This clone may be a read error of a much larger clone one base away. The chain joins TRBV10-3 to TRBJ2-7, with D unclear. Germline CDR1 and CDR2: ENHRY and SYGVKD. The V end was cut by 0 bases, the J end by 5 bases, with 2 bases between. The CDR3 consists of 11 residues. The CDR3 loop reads CAISESDEQYF. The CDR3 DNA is TGTGCCATCAGTGAGTCGGACGAGCAGTACTTC.

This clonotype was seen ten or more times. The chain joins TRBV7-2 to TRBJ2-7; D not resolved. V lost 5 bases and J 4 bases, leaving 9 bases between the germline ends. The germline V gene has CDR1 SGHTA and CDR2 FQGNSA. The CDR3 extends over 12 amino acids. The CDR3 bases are TGTGCCAGCAGCCCAAAACCGTACGAGCAGTACTTC. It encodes CASSPKPYEQYF. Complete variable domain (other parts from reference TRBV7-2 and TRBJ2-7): GAGVSQSPSNKVTEKGKDVELRCDPISGHTALYWYRQSLGQGLEFLIYFQGNSAPDKSGLPSDRFSAERTGGSVSTLTIQRTQQEDSAVYLCASSPKPYEQYFGPGTRLTVT.

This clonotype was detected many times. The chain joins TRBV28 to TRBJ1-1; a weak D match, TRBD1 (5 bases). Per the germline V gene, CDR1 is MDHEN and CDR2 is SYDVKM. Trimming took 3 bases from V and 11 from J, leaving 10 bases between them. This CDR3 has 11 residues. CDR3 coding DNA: TGTGCCAGCAGTTTTCAGGGTTGGGCTTTCTTT. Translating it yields CASSFQGWAFF. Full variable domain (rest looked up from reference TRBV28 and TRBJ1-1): DVKVTQSSRYLVKRTGEKVFLECVQDMDHENMFWYRQDPGLGLRLIYFSYDVKMKEKGDIPEGYSVSREKKERFSLILESASTNQTSMYLCASSFQGWAFFGQGTRLTVV.

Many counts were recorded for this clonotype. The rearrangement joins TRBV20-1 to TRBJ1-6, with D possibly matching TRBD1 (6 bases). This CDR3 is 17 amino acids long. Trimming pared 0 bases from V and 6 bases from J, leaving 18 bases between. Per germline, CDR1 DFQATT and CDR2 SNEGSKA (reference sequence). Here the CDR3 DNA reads TGCAGTGCTAGAGATTGGGGAGGGGGGCTTGGTAATTCACCCCTCCACTTT. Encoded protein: CSARDWGGGLGNSPLHF.

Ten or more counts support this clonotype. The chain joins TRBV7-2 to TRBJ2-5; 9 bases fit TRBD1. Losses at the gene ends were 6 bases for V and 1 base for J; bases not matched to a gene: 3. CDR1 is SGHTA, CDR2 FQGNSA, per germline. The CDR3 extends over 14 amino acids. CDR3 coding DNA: TGTGCCAGCAGTTCACAGGGGGCCCAAGAGACCCAGTACTTC. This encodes CASSSQGAQETQYF.

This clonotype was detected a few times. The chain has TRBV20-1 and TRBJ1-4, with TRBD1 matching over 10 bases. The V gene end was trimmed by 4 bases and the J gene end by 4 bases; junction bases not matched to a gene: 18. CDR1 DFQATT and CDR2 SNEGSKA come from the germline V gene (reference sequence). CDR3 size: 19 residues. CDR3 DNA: TGCAGTGCTACGTTGGGACAGGGGTCGTCGCTCGCCCTTAATGAAAAACTGTTTTTT. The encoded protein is CSATLGQGSSLALNEKLFF.

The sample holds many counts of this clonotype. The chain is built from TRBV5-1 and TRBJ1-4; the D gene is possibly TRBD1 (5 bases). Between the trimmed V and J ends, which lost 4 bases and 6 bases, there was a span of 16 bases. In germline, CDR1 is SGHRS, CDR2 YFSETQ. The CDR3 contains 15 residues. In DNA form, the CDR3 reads TGCGCCAGCAGCCCCGGTGTGACACAGGATGAAAAACTGTTTTTT. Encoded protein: CASSPGVTQDEKLFF.

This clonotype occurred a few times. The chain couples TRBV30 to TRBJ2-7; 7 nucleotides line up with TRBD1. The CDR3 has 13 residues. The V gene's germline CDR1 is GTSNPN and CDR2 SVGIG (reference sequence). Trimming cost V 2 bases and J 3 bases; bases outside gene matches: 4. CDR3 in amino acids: CAWSLGQFYEQYF. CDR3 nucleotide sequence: TGTGCCTGGAGTCTGGGACAGTTCTACGAGCAGTACTTC.

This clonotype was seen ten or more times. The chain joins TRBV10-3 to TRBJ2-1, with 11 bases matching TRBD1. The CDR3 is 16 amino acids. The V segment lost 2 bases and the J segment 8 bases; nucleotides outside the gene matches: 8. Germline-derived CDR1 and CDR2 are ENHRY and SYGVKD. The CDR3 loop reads CAISEGRDRGIYEQFF. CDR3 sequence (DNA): TGTGCCATCAGTGAGGGCCGGGACAGGGGGATCTATGAGCAGTTCTTC.

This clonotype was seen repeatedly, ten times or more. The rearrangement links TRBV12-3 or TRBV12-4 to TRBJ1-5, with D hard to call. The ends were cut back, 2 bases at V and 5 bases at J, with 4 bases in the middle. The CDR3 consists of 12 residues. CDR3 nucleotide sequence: TGTGCCAGCAGTTTAATCCATCAGCCCCAGCATTTT. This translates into CASSLIHQPQHF.

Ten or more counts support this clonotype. DNA for the CDR3: TGTGCCAGCAGCCGCTCAGGGTTCGAGGAGCAGTACTTC. Its protein product is CASSRSGFEEQYF. The chain has TRBV7-3 and TRBJ2-7; tentatively, D is TRBD1 (5 bases). The germline CDR1 and CDR2 sequences are SGHTA and FQGTGA. V lost 5 bases and J 7 bases, leaving 15 bases between the germline ends. This CDR3 has 13 residues.

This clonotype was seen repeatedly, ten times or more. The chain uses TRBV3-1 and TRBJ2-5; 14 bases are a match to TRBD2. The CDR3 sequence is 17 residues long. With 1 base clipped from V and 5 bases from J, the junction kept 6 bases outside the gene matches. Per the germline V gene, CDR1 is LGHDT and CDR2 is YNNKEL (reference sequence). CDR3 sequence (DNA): TGTGCCAGCAGCCAAGGACTAGCGGGGGGGAATCAGGAGACCCAGTACTTC. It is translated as CASSQGLAGGNQETQYF.

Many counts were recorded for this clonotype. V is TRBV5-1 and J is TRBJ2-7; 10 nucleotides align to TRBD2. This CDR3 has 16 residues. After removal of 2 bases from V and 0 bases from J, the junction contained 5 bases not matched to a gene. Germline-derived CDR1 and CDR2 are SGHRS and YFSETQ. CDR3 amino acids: CASSLLAGGSSYEQYF. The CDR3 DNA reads TGCGCCAGCAGCTTATTAGCGGGGGGAAGCTCCTACGAGCAGTACTTC.

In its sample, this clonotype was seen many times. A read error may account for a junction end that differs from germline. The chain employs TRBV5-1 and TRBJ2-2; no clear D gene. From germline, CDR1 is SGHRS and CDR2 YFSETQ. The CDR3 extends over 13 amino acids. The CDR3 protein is CASSLGNTGELFF. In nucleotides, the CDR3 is TGTGCCAGCAGCTTAGGGAACACCGGGGAGCTGTTTTTT. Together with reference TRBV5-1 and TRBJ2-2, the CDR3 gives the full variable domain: KAGVTQTPRYLIKTRGQQVTLSCSPISGHRSVSWYQQTPGQGLQFLFEYFSETQRNKGNFPGRFSGRQFSNSRSEMNVSTLELGDSALYLCASSLGNTGELFFGEGSRLTVL.

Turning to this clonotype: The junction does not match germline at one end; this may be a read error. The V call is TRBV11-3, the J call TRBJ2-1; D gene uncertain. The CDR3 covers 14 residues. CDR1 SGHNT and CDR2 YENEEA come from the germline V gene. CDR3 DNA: TGTGCCAGCAGCCCGGCGGAGAGCTACAATGAGCAGCTCTTC. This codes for CASSPAESYNEQLF.